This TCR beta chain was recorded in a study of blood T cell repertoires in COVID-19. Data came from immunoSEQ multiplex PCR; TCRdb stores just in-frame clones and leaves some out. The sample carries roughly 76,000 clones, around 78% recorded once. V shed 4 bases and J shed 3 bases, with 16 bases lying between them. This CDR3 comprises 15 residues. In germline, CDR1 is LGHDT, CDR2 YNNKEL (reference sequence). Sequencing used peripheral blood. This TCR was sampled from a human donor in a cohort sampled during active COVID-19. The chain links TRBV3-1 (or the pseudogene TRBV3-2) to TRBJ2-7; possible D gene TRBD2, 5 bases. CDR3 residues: CASSPASRRGYEQYF. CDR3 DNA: TGTGCCAGCAGCCCTGCAAGCAGACGGGGCTACGAGCAGTACTTC.